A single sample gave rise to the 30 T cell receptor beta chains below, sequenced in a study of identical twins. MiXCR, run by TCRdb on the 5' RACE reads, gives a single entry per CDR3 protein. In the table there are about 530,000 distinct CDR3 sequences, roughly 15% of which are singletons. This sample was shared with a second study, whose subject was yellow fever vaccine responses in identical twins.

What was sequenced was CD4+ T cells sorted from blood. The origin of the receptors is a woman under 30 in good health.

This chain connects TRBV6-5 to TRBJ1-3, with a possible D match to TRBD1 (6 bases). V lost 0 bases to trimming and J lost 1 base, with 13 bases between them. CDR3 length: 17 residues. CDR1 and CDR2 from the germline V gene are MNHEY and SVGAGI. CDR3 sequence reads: CASSYSRFGQSGNTIYF. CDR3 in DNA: TGTGCCAGCAGTTACTCTAGATTCGGACAGTCTGGAAACACCATATATTTT.

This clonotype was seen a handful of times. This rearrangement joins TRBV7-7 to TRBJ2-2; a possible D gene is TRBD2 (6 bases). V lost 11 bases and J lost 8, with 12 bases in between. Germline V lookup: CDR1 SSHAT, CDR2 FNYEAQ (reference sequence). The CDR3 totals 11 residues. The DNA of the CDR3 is TGTGCCGTGACTAGTCCTGGGGAGCTGTTTTTT. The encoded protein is CAVTSPGELFF. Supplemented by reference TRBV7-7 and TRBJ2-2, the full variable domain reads GAGVSQSPRYKVTKRGQDVTLRCDPISSHATLYWYQQALGQGPEFLTYFNYEAQPDKSGLPSDRFSAERPEGSISTLTIQRTEQRDSAMYRCAVTSPGELFFGEGSRLTVL.

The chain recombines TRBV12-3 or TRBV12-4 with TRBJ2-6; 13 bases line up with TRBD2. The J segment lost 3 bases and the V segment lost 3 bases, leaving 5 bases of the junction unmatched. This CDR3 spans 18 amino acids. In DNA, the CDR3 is TGTGCCAGCAGTTTCGGACTAGCGGGAGTTGGTGGGGCCAACGTCCTGACTTTC. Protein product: CASSFGLAGVGGANVLTF.

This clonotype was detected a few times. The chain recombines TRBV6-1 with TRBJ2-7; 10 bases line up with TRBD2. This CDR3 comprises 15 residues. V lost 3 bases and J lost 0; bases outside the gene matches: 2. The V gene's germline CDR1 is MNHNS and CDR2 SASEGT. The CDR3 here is CASSDPSGSSYEQYV. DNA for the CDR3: TGTGCCAGCAGTGACCCTAGCGGGAGCTCCTACGAGCAGTACGTC.

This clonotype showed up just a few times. The CDR3 DNA sequence: TGTGCCAGCACCGCGGACAGGGGTGGCACCGGGGAGCTGTTTTTT. Amino acid sequence: CASTADRGGTGELFF. The genes are TRBV12-3 or TRBV12-4 and TRBJ2-2; 9 bases are shared with TRBD1. Trimming took 7 bases from V and 4 from J; bases not matched to a gene: 7. The CDR3 covers 15 residues.

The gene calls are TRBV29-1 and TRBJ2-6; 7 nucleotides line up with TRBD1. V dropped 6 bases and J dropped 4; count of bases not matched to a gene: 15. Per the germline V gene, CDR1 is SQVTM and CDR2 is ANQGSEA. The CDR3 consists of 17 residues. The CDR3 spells CSVGSGTGVLGANVLTF. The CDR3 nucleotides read TGCAGCGTGGGTTCGGGAACAGGGGTGTTAGGGGCCAACGTCCTGACTTTC. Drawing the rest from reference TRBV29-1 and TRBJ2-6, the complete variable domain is SAVISQKPSRDICQRGTSLTIQCQVDSQVTMMFWYRQQPGQSLTLIATANQGSEATYESGFVIDKFPISRPNLTFSTLTVSNMSPEDSSIYLCSVGSGTGVLGANVLTFGAGSRLTVL.

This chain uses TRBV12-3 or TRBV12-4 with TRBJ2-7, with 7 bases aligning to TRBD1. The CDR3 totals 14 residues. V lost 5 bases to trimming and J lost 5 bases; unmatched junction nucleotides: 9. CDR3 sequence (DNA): TGTGCCAGCAGTCCCTCCGGGACAGAGCACGAGCAGTACGTC. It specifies CASSPSGTEHEQYV.

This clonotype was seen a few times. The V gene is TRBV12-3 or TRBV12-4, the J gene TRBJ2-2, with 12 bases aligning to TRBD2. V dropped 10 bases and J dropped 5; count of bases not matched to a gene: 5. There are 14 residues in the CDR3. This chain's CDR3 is CAISLAGGTGELFF. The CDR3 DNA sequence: TGTGCCATTTCGCTAGCGGGAGGGACCGGGGAGCTGTTTTTT.

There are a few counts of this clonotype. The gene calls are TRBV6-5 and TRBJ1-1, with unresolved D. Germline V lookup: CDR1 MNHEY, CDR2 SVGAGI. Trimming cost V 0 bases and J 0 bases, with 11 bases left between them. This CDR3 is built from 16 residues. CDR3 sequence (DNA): TGTGCCAGCAGTTACTCCAGGAGTACTATGAACACTGAAGCTTTCTTT. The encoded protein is CASSYSRSTMNTEAFF.

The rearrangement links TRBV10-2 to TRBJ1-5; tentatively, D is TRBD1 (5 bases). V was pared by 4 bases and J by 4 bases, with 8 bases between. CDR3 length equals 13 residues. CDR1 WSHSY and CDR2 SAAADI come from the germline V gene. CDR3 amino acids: CASSGGGNQPQHF. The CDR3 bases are TGCGCCAGCAGTGGGGGGGGAAATCAGCCCCAGCATTTT.

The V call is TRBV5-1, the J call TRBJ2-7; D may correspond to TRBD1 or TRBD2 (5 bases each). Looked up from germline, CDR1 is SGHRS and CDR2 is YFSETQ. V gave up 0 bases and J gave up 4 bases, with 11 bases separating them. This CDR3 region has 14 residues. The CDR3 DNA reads TGCGCCAGCAGCTTGGGGGGGAAACCGTACGAGCAGTACTTC. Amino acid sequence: CASSLGGKPYEQYF.

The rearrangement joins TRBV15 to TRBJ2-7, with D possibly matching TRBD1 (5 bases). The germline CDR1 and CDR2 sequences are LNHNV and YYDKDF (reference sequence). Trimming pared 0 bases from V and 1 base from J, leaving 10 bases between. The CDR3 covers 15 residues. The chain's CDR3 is CATSRDLGQSYEQYV. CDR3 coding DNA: TGTGCCACCAGCAGAGATCTGGGGCAGTCCTACGAGCAGTACGTC.

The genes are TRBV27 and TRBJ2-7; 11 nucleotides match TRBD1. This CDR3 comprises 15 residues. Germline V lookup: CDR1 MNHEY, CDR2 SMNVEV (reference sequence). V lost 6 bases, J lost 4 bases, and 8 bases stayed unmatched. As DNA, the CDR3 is TGTGCCAGCAGCTCGGCCGGACAGGGGGCTTACGAGCAGTACTTC. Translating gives CASSSAGQGAYEQYF.

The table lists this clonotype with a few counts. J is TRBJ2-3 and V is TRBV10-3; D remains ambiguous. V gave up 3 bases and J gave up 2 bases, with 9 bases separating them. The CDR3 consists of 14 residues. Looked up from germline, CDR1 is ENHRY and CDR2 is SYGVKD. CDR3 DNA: TGTGCCATCAGTGAAGACATAAACACAGATACGCAGTATTTT. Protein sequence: CAISEDINTDTQYF.

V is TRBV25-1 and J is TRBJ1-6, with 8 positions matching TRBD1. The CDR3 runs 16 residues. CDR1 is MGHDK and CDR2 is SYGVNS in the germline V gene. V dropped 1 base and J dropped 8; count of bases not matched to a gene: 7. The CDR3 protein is CASSEWGRGRDSPLHF. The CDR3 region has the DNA TGTGCCAGCAGTGAATGGGGCAGGGGGCGAGATTCACCCCTCCACTTT.

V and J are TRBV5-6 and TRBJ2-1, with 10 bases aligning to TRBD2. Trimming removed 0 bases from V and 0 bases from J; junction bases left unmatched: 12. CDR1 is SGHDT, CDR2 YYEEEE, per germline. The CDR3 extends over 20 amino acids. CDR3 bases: TGTGCCAGCAGCTTGGGACTAGCGGGCACATCCCGGAGCTCCTACAATGAGCAGTTCTTC. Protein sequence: CASSLGLAGTSRSSYNEQFF.

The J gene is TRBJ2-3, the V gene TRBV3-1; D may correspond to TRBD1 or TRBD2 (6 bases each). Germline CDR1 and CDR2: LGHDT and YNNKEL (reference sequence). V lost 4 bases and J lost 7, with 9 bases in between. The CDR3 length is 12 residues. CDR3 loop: CASSRGTNTQYF. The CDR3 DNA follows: TGTGCCAGCAGCCGCGGGACAAATACGCAGTATTTT.

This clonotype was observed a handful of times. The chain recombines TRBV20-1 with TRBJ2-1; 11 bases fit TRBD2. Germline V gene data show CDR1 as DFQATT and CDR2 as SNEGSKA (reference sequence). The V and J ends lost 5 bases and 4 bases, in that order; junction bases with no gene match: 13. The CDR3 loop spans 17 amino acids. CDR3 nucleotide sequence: TGCAGTGCTGAGCGCGCCGGCGGACTAGCGGGTTACAATGAGCAGTTCTTC. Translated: CSAERAGGLAGYNEQFF.

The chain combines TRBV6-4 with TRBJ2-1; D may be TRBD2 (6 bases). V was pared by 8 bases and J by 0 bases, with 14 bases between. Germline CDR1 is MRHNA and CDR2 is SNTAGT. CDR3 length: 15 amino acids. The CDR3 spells CASRPRGSSYNEQFF. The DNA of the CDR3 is TGTGCCAGCCGGCCCCGGGGGAGCTCCTACAATGAGCAGTTCTTC.

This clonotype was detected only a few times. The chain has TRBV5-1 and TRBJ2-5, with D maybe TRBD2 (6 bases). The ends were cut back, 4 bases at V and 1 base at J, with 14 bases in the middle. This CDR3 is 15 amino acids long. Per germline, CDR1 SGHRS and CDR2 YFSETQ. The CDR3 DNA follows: TGCGCCAGCAGCAGTCAAGGAGGGCCCCAAGAGACCCAGTACTTC. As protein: CASSSQGGPQETQYF.

CDR3 DNA: TGTGCCAGCAGCCAAGGGACTAGCGGGGTCAACAATGAGCAGTTCTTC. This gives the protein CASSQGTSGVNNEQFF. The rearrangement links TRBV3-1 to TRBJ2-1, with 12 bases fitting TRBD2. This CDR3 contains 16 residues. V was clipped by 1 base and J by 5 bases; unmatched bases: 3. Germline V gives CDR1 LGHDT, CDR2 YNNKEL (reference sequence).

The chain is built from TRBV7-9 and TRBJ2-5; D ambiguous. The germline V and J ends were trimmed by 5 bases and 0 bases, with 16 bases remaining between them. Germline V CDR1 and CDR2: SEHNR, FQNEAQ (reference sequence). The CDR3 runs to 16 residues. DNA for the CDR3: TGTGCCAGCAGCACCCAGCGCGGATCGTACCAAGAGACCCAGTACTTC. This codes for CASSTQRGSYQETQYF.

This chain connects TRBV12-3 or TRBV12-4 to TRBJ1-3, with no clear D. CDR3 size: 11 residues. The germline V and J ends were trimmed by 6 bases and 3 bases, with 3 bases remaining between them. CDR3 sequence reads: CASSRGNTIYF. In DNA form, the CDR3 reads TGTGCCAGCAGCCGTGGAAACACCATATATTTT.

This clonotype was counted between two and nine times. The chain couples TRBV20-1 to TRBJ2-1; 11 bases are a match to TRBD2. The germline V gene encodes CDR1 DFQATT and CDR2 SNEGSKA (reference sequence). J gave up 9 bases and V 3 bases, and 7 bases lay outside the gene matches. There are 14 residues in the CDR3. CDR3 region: CSASRVSGRGEQFF. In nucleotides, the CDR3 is TGCAGTGCTAGCCGGGTTAGCGGGAGGGGTGAGCAGTTCTTC.

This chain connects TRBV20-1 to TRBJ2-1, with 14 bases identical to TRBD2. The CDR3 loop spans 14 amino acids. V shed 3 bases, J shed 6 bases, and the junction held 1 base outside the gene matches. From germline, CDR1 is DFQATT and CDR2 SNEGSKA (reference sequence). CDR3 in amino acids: CSASGTSGSNEQFF. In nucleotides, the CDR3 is TGCAGTGCTAGCGGGACTAGCGGGAGCAATGAGCAGTTCTTC.

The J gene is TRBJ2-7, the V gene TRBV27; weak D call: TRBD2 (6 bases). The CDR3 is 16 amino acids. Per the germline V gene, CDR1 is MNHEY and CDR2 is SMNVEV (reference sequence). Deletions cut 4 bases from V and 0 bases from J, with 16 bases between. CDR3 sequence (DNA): TGTGCCAGCAGTTATTTTTATGCGGGAAGCTCCTACGAGCAGTACTTC. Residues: CASSYFYAGSSYEQYF.

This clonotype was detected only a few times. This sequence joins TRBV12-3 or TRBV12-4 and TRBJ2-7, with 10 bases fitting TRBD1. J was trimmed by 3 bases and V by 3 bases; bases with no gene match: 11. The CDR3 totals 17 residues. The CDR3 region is CASSFPKGDRGFYEQYV. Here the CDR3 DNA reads TGTGCCAGCAGTTTTCCAAAAGGGGACAGGGGCTTCTACGAGCAGTACGTC.

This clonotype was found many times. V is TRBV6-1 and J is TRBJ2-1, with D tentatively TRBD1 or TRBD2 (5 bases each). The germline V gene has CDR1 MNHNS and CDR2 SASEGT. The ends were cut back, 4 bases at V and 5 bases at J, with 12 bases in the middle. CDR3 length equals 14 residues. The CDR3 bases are TGTGCCAGCAGTGCCCCCGGGACCAACAATGAGCAGTTCTTC. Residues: CASSAPGTNNEQFF.

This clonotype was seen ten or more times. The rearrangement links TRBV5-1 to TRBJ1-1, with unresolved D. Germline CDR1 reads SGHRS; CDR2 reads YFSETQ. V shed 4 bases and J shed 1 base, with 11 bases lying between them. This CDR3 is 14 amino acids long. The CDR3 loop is CASSHDGGNTEAFF. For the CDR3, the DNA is TGCGCCAGCAGCCACGACGGCGGGAACACTGAAGCTTTCTTT.

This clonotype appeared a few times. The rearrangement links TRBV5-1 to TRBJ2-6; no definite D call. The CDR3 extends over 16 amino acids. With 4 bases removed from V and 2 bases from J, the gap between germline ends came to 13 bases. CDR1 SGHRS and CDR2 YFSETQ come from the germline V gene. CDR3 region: CASSPGTVAGANVLTF. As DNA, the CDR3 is TGCGCCAGCAGCCCCGGAACCGTGGCTGGGGCCAACGTCCTGACTTTC. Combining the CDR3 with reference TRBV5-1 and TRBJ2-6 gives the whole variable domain KAGVTQTPRYLIKTRGQQVTLSCSPISGHRSVSWYQQTPGQGLQFLFEYFSETQRNKGNFPGRFSGRQFSNSRSEMNVSTLELGDSALYLCASSPGTVAGANVLTFGAGSRLTVL.